The T cell receptor beta chain under discussion was sequenced for a study of T cells in Graves' hyperthyroidism and ophthalmopathy. Overall study findings and caveats: Blood held most thyroid clonotypes expanded above 0.001 frequency.

The CDR3 has 16 residues. With 6 bases clipped from V and 0 bases from J, the junction kept 6 bases outside the gene matches. This clonotype was counted at least ten times. Its antigen is not known. From RNA transcripts, TCR beta CDR3 regions were amplified. First-round RT-PCR of the TCR CDR3 relied on the HTBI primer set. TCRdb re-derived calls from the multiplex PCR reads in MiXCR, one entry per CDR3 protein. The sample has around 620,000 distinct CDR3 sequences; around 45% are singletons. Sequences were obtained from peripheral blood or thyroid tissue (not recorded which). The TCR originated in an adult woman with Graves' disease, either hyperthyroidism or ophthalmopathy (not recorded which). The rearrangement joins TRBV12-3 or TRBV12-4 to TRBJ1-1, with 11 bases fitting TRBD1. The CDR3 protein is CASRPGQGEMNTEAFF. The CDR3 DNA follows: TGTGCCAGCAGGCCGGGACAGGGGGAGATGAACACTGAAGCTTTCTTT.